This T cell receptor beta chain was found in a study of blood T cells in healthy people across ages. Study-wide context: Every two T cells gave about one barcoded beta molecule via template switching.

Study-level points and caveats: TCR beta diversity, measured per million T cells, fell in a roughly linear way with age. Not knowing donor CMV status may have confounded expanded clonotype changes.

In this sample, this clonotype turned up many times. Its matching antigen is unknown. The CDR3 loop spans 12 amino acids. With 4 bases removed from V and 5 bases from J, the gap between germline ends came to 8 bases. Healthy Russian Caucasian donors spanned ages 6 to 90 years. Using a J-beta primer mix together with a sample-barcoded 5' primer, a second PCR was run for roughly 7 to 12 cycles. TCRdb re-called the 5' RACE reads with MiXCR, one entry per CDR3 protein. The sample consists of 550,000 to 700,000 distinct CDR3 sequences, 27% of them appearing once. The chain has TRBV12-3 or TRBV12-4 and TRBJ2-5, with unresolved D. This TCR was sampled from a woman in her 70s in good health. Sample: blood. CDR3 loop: CASSSSRETQYF. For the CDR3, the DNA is TGTGCCAGCAGTTCTAGTCGTGAGACCCAGTACTTC.